These 2 T cell receptor beta chains originate from one sample sequenced in a study of control samples from healthy donors and cancer patients (dated by TCRdb to about 2020). To prepare the library, the immunoSEQ multiplex PCR assay was applied. The table was pulled from immuneACCESS by TCRdb, which kept in-frame rearrangements only. Such tables lose some clones; where checked, under half of the loss comes from unresolved V genes, and the rest has no known cause. The sample table holds roughly 190,000 clones, of which about 91% were seen once. In total, the top ten clones hold around 1.9% of the sample. Sample: blood. Every receptor here comes from a man in his thirties or forties in good health.

The chain combines TRBV30 with TRBJ1-6, with TRBD1 matching over 7 bases. This CDR3 spans 14 amino acids. V dropped 2 bases and J dropped 6; count of bases not matched to a gene: 4. Germline values: CDR1 GTSNPN, CDR2 SVGIG (reference sequence). CDR3 DNA sequence: TGTGCCTGGAGTAGAGACAGGGTTAATTCACCCCTCCACTTT. As protein: CAWSRDRVNSPLHF.

V gene TRBV5-4 combines with J gene TRBJ2-3, with D perhaps TRBD2 (7 bases). Trimming left V 0 bases short and J 2 bases short, with 13 bases between. Per the germline V gene, CDR1 is SGHNT and CDR2 is YYREEE (reference sequence). The CDR3 contains 16 residues. This chain's CDR3 is CASSLGGGGPTDTQYF. The CDR3 region has the DNA TGTGCCAGCAGCTTGGGGGGGGGCGGCCCCACAGATACGCAGTATTTT.